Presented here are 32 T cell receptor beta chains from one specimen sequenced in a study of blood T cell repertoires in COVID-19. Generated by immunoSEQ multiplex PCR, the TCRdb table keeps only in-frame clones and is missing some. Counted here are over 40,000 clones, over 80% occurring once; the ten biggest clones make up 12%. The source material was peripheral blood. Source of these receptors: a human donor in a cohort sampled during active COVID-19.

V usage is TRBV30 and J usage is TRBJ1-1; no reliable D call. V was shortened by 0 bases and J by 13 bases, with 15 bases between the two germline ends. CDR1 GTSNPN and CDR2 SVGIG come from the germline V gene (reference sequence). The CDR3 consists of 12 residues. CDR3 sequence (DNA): TGTGCCTGGAGTGTATGGCGGGGTAGATATTTCTTT. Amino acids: CAWSVWRGRYFF.

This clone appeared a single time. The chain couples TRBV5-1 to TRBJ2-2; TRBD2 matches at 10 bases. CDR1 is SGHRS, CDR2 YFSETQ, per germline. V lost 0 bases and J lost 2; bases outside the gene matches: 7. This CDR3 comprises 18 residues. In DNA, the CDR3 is TGCGCCAGCAGCTTGGGCAGCGGGGGGGCCCTAAACACCGGGGAGCTGTTTTTT. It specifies CASSLGSGGALNTGELFF.

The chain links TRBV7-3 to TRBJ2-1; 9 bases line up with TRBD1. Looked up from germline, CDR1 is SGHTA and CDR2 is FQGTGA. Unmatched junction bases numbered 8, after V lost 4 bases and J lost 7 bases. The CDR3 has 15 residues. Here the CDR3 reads CASSSQGALGNEQFF. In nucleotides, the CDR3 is TGTGCCAGCAGCTCACAGGGGGCATTGGGAAATGAGCAGTTCTTC. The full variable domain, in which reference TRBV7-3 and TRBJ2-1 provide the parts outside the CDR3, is GAGVSQTPSNKVTEKGKYVELRCDPISGHTALYWYRQSLGQGPEFLIYFQGTGAADDSGLPNDRFFAVRPEGSVSTLKIQRTERGDSAVYLCASSSQGALGNEQFFGPGTRLTVL.

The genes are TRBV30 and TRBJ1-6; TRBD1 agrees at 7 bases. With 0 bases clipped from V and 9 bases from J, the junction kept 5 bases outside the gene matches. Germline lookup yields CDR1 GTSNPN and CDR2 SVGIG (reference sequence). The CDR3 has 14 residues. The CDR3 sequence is CAWSVQGVGSPLHF. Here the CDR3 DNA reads TGTGCCTGGAGTGTTCAGGGGGTGGGTTCACCCCTCCACTTT.

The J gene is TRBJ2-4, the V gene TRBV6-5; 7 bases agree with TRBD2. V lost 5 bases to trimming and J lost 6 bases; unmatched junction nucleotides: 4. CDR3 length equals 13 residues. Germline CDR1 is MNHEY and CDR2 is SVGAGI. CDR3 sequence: CASSRREGNIQYF. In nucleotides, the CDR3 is TGTGCCAGCAGTAGGAGGGAGGGAAACATTCAGTACTTC.

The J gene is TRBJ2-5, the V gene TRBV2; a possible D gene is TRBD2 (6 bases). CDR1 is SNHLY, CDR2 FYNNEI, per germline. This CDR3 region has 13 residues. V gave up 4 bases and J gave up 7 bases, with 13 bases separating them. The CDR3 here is CASSGSVGGTQYF. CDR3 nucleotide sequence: TGTGCCAGCAGTGGGTCCGTGGGGGGGACCCAGTACTTC. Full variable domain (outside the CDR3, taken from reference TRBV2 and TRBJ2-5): EPEVTQTPSHQVTQMGQEVILRCVPISNHLYFYWYRQILGQKVEFLVSFYNNEISEKSEIFDDQFSVERPDGSNFTLKIRSTKLEDSAMYFCASSGSVGGTQYFGPGTRLLVL.

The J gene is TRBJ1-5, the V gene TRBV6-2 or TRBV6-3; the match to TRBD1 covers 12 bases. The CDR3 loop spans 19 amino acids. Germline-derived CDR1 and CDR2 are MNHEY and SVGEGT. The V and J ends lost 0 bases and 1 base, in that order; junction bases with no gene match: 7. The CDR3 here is CASSYSWDRGPWSNQPQHF. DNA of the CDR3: TGTGCCAGCAGTTACTCGTGGGACAGGGGGCCTTGGAGCAATCAGCCCCAGCATTTT.

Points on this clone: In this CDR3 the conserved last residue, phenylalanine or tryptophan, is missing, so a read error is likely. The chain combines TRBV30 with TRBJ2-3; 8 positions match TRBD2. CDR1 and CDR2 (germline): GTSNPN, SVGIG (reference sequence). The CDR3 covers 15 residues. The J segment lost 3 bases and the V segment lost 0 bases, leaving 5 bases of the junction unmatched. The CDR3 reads CAWSVGSGETDTQYL. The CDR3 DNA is TGTGCCTGGAGTGTAGGTAGCGGGGAGACAGATACGCAGTATCTT.

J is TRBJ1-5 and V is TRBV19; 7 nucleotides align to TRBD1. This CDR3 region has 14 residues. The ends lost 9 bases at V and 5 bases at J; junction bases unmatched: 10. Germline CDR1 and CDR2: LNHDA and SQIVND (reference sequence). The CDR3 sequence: CASSRDSVYQPQHF. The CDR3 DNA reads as TGTGCCAGCAGCCGGGACAGCGTTTATCAGCCCCAGCATTTT.

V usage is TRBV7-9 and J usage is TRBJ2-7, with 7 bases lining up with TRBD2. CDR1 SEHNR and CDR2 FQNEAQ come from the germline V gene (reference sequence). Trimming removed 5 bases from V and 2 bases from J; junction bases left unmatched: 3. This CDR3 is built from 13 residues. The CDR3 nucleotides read TGTGCCAGCAGCCGGAGCGGGGCCTACGAGCAGTACTTC. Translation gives CASSRSGAYEQYF.

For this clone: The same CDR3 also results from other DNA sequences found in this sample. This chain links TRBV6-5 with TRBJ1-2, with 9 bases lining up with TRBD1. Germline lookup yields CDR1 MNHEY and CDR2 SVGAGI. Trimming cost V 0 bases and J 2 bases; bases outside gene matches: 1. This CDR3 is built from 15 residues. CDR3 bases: TGTGCCAGCAGTTACTCCGGGACAGGGAACTATGGCTACACCTTC. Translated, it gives CASSYSGTGNYGYTF.

The CDR3 loop reads CASSQVGQGDGQPQHF. The CDR3 DNA reads as TGTGCCAGCAGCCAAGTAGGACAGGGGGACGGTCAGCCCCAGCATTTT. The chain carries TRBV4-2 and TRBJ1-5; 10 bases align to TRBD1. In germline, CDR1 is LGHNA, CDR2 YNFKEQ. J lost 6 bases, V lost 1 base, and 6 bases had no gene match. This CDR3 region has 16 residues.

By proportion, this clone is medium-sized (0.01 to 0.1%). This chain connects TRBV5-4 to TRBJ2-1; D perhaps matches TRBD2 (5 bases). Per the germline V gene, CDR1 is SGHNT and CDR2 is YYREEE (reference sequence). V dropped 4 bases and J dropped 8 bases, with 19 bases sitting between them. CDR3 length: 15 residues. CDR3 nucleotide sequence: TGTGCCAGCAGCCAGAGCGGCCGGGCACCCGATGAGCAGTTCTTC. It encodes CASSQSGRAPDEQFF.

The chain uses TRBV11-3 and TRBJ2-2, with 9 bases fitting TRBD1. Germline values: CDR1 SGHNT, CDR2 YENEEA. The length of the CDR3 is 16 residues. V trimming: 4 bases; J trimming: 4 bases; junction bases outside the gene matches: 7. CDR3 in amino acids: CASSSAWTGATGELFF. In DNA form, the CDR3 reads TGTGCCAGCAGCTCCGCCTGGACAGGGGCCACCGGGGAGCTGTTTTTT.

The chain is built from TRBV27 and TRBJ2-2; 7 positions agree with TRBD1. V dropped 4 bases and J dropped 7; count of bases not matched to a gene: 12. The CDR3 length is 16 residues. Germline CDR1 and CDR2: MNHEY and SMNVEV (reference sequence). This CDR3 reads CASSSTRKQGHGELFF. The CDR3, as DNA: TGTGCCAGCAGTTCCACCCGCAAACAGGGGCACGGGGAGCTGTTTTTT.

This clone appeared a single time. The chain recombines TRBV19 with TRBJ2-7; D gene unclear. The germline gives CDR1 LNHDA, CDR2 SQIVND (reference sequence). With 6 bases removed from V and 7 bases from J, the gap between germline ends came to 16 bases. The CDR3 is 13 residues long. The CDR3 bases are TGTGCCAGTAGCAATATCCTTAGGCGGGAGCAGTACTTC. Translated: CASSNILRREQYF.

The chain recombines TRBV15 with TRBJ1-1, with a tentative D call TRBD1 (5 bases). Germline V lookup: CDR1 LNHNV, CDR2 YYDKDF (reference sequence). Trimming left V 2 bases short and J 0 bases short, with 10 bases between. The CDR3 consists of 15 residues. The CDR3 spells CATSRKGRVNTEAFF. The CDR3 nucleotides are TGTGCCACCAGCAGAAAGGGGAGGGTGAACACTGAAGCTTTCTTT.

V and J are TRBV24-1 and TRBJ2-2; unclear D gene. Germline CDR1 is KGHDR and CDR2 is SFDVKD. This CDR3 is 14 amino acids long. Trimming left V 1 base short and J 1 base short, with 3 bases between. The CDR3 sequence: CATSDFQNTGELFF. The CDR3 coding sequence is TGTGCCACCAGTGATTTTCAGAACACCGGGGAGCTGTTTTTT.

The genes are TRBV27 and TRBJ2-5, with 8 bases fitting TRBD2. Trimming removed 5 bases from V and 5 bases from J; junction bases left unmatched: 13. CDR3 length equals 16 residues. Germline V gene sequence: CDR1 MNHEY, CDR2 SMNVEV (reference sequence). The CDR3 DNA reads TGTGCCAGCAGTCCCATCGGGGGGGGGCCTAAGGAGACCCAGTACTTC. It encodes CASSPIGGGPKETQYF.

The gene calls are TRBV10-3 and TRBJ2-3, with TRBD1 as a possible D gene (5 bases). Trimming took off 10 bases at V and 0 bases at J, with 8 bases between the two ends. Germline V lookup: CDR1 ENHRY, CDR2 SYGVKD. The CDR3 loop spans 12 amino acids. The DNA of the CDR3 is TGTGCCACCAAGGGGAGCACAGATACGCAGTATTTT. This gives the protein CATKGSTDTQYF.

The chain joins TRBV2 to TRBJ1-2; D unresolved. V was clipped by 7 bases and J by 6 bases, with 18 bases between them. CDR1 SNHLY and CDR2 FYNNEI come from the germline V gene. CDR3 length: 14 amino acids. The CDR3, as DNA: TGTGCCAGCAACGAGGTTTCATTCATTGATGGCTACACCTTC. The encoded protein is CASNEVSFIDGYTF.

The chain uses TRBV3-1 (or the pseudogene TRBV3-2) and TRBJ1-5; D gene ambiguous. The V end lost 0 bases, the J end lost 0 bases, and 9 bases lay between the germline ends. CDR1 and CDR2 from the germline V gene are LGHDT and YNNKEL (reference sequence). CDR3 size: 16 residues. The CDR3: CASSQDFRLSNQPQHF. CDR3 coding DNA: TGTGCCAGCAGCCAAGATTTTCGACTTAGCAATCAGCCCCAGCATTTT.

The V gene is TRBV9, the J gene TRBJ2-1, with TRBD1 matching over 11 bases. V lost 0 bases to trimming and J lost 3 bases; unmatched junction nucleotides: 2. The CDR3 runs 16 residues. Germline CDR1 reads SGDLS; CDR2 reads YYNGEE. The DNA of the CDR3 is TGTGCCAGCAGCGTAGCGGGGACAGGGGGCTACAATGAGCAGTTCTTC. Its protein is CASSVAGTGGYNEQFF.

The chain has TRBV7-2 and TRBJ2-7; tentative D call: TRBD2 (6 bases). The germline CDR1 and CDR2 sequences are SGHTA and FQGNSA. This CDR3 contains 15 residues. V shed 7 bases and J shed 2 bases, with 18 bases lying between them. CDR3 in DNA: TGTGCCAGCACGGTTACTGGGGGGTTAACCTACGAGCAGTACTTC. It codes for CASTVTGGLTYEQYF.

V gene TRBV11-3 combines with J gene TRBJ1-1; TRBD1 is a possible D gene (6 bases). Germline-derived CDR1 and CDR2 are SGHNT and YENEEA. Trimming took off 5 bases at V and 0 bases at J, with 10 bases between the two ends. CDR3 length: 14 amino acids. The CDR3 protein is CASSREGVNTEAFF. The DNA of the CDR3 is TGTGCCAGCAGCCGCGAGGGGGTGAACACTGAAGCTTTCTTT.

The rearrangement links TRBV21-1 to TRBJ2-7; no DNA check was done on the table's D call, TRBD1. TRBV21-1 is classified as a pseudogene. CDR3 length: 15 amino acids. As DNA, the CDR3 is TGTGCCAGCAGCAAAGGACAGGGCCTCTTATGCGAGCAGTACTTC. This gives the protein CASSKGQGLLCEQYF.

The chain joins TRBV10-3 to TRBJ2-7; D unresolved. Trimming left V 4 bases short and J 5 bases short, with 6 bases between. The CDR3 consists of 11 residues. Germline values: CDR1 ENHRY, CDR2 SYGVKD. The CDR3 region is CAISVRDEQYF. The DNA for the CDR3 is TGTGCCATCAGTGTACGGGACGAGCAGTACTTC.

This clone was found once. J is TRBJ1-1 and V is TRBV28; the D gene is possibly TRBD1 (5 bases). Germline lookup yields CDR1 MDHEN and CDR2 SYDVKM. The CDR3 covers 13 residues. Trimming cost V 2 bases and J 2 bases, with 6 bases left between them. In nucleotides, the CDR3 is TGTGCCAGCAGTTTAGGACACAACACTGAAGCTTTCTTT. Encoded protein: CASSLGHNTEAFF.

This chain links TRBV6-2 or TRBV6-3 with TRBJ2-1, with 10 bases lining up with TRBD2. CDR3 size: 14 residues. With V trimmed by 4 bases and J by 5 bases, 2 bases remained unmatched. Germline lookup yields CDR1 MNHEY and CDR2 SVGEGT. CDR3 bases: TGTGCCAGCAGTTTCCTAGCGGGGGACAATGAGCAGTTCTTC. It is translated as CASSFLAGDNEQFF.

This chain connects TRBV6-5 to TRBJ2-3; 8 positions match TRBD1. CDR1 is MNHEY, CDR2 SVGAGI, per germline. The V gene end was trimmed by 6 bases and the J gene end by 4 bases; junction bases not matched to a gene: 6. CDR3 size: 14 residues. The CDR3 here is CASSPDRVADTQYF. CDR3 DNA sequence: TGTGCCAGCAGCCCGGACAGGGTGGCAGATACGCAGTATTTT.

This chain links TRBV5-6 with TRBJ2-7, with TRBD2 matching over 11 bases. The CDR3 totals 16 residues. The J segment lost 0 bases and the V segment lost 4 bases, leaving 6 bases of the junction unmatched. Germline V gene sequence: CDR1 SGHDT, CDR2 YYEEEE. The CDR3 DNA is TGTGCCAGCAGCCCCCTAGCGGGGGGTTCCTCCTACGAGCAGTACTTC. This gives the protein CASSPLAGGSSYEQYF.

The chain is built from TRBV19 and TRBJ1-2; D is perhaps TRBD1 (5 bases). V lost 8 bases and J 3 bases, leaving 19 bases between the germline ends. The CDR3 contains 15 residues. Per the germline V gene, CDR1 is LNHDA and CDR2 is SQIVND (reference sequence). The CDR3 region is CASSTGRGAYYGYTF. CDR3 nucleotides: TGTGCCAGTTCAACGGGGCGGGGCGCATACTATGGCTACACCTTC.